A single sample gave rise to the 5 T cell receptor beta chains below, sequenced in a study of early T cells in non-severe SARS-CoV-2 infection. TCRdb itself ran the 5' RACE reads through MiXCR, one entry per CDR3 protein. The profile shows around 49,000 distinct CDR3 sequences, 3.5% to 4.5% of them singletons. Specimen: whole blood. The receptors were sampled from an adult who was a healthcare worker with PCR-confirmed SARS-CoV-2 infection or an uninfected control (not recorded which).

Many counts were recorded for this clonotype. V is TRBV6-6 and J is TRBJ1-1; weak D call: TRBD1 (5 bases). Germline loops: CDR1 MNHNY, CDR2 SVGAGI (reference sequence). V lost 10 bases and J lost 12, with 18 bases in between. The length of the CDR3 is 11 residues. CDR3 nucleotide sequence: TGTGCCACCTACACCGGGGGACGAACTTTCTTT. Protein product: CATYTGGRTFF.

This clonotype was seen repeatedly, ten times or more. The chain employs TRBV12-3 or TRBV12-4 and TRBJ2-3; the D is unclear. This CDR3 is built from 14 residues. The V and J ends lost 5 bases and 0 bases respectively, with 9 bases between them. CDR3 nucleotide sequence: TGTGCCAGCAGTGGGCCTACTAGCACAGATACGCAGTATTTT. Amino acids: CASSGPTSTDTQYF.

By share, this clonotype counts as medium-sized (0.01 to 0.1%). This sequence joins TRBV10-3 and TRBJ2-7, with D possibly matching TRBD2 (7 bases). The germline gives CDR1 ENHRY, CDR2 SYGVKD. CDR3 size: 14 residues. V lost 1 base and J 5 bases, leaving 12 bases between the germline ends. CDR3: CAISELGGGDEQYF. In DNA, the CDR3 is TGTGCCATCAGTGAGTTAGGGGGGGGTGACGAGCAGTACTTC.

This clonotype occurred many times. The chain recombines TRBV5-1 with TRBJ2-7; D is perhaps TRBD1 (7 bases). CDR3 length equals 15 residues. CDR1 is SGHRS, CDR2 YFSETQ, per germline. Trimming took 3 bases from V and 7 from J, leaving 20 bases between them. This CDR3 is CASSSGGTPREEQYF. CDR3 DNA: TGCGCCAGCAGCTCAGGGGGGACTCCGAGGGAGGAGCAGTACTTC.

This chain uses TRBV7-2 with TRBJ2-7; 7 positions agree with TRBD1. Per germline, CDR1 SGHTA and CDR2 FQGNSA. The CDR3 runs to 17 residues. The V gene end was trimmed by 5 bases and the J gene end by 6 bases; junction bases not matched to a gene: 19. The CDR3 region has the DNA TGTGCCAGCAGCAACCAAAGGACAGGAGGTAACTATCGCGAGCAGTACTTC. Its protein is CASSNQRTGGNYREQYF.